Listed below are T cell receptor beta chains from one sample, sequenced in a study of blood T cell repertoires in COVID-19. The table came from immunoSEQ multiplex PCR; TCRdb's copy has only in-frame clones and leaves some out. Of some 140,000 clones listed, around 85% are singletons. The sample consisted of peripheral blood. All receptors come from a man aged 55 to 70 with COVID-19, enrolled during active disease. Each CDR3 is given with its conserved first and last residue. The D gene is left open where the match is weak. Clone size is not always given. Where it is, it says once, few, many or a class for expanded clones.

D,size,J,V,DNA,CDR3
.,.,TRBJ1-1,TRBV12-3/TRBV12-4,TGTGCCAGCAGTTACGGTCAGAACACTGAAGCTTTCTTT,CASSYGQNTEAFF
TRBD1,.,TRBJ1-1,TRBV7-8,TGTGCCAGCAGCTTAGACAGGGGAAATGAAGCTTTCTTT,CASSLDRGNEAFF
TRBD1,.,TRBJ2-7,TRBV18,TGTGCCAGCTCACCACGACAGGGGACGGGAGAGCAGTACTTC,CASSPRQGTGEQYF
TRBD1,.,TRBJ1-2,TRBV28,TGTGCCAGCAGTACAACCGGGGACAGGGCGTATGGCTACACCTTC,CASSTTGDRAYGYTF
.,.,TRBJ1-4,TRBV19,TGTGCCAGTAGCCCGAGGCCACAATCAACTAATGAAAAACTGTTTTTT,CASSPRPQSTNEKLFF
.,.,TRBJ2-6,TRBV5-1,TGCGCCAGCAGCTTGGACGGGGGACGAGGGGCCAACGTCCTGACTTTC,CASSLDGGRGANVLTF
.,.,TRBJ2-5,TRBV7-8,TGTGCCAGCAGCTGGGGAGGGTTGGCGGGGGCCCGCCAAGAGACCCAGTACTTC,CASSWGGLAGARQETQYF
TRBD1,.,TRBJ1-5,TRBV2,TGTGCCAGCACTCTCGGGGGACAGGGAAGCCAGCCCCAGCATTTT,CASTLGGQGSQPQHF
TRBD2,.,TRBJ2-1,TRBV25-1,TGTGCCAGCAGTGAATGGGAGGGAGGTCCCTCCTACAATGAGCAGTTCTTC,CASSEWEGGPSYNEQFF
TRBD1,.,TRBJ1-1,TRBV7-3,TGTGCCAGCAGCTTGAGTCAGGGGGCTGGAGGACCCGGGGCTGAAGCTTTCTTT,CASSLSQGAGGPGAEAFF
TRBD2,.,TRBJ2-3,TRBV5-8,TGTGCCAGCAGCTTGGATTTTAGCGGGGTTACAGATACGCAGTATTTT,CASSLDFSGVTDTQYF
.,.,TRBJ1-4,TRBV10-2,TGCGCCAGCAGGACCGGGACACGTGAAAAACTGTTTTTT,CASRTGTREKLFF
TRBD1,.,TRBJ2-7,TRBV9,TGTGCCAGCAGCGCGGACGACAGGGGGCGAACTTCCCCCAAATACTACGAGCAGTACTTC,CASSADDRGRTSPKYYEQYF
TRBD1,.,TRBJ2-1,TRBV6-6,TGTGCCAGCAGTCCCGTGCCGGGACAGGGTTCGTCGTTGTACAATGAGCAGTTCTTC,CASSPVPGQGSSLYNEQFF
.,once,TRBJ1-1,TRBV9,TGTGCCAGCAGCGTAGGGCCAGGGAACACTGAAGCTTTCTTT,CASSVGPGNTEAFF
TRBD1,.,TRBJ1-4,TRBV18,TGTGCCAGCTCACCAAACCGGGACAGGGATACGGAAAAACTGTTTTTT,CASSPNRDRDTEKLFF
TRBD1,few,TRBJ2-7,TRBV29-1,TGCAGCGTCTCTCGGGGACAGGGGTCCTACGAGCAGTACTTC,CSVSRGQGSYEQYF
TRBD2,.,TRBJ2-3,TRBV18,TGTGCCAGCTCATCTTCTAGCGGGAGTTTCGCAGATACGCAGTATTTT,CASSSSSGSFADTQYF
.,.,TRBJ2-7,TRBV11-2,TGTGCCAGCAGCTTACTAACAGGTCGGAGCTCCTACGAGCAGTACTTC,CASSLLTGRSSYEQYF
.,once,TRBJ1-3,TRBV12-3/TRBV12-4,TGTGCCAGCAAATACCTAACTGGAAACACCATATATTTT,CASKYLTGNTIYF
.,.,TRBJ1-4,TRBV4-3,TGCGCCAGCAGCCAAGAGTGGAGCAGACTCAATGAAAAACTGTTTTTT,CASSQEWSRLNEKLFF
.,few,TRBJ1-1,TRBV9,TGTGCCAGCAGCGTAGATCAGGGTCGCACTGAAGCTTTCTTT,CASSVDQGRTEAFF
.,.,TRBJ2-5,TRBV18,TGTGCCAGCTCACCTAGCAGGGCCCAAGAGACCCAGTACTTC,CASSPSRAQETQYF
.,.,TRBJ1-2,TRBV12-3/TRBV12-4,TGTGCCAGCACCTCGGACAGCAACTATGGCTACACCTTC,CASTSDSNYGYTF
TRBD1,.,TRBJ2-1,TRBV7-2,TGTGCCAGCAGCCCCCGTCCAGGGGGCGTCAATGAGCAGTTCTTC,CASSPRPGGVNEQFF
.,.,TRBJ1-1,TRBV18,TGTGCCAGCTCACCGATTGGGGCAGATCTGAACACTGAAGCTTTCTTT,CASSPIGADLNTEAFF
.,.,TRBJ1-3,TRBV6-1,TGTGCCAGCAGTGAATTTTCGAGAGCTGGAAACACCATATATTTT,CASSEFSRAGNTIYF
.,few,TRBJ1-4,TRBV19,TGTGCCACTAGGCAGGAGGGACTGTTTTTT,CATRQEGLFF
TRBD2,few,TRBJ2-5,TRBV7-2,TGTGCCAGCAGCTCCTCCGGGCTAGCGGGAGTGAGGGAGACCCAGTACTTC,CASSSSGLAGVRETQYF
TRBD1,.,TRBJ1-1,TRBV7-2,TGTGCCAGCAGCTCGGGACAGGGACAGAACACTGAAGCTTTCTTT,CASSSGQGQNTEAFF
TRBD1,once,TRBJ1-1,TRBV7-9,TGTGCCAGCAGCTTAGCGCCGACAGGGGCCTCGAACACTGAAGCTTTCTTT,CASSLAPTGASNTEAFF
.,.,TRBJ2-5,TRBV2,TGTGCCAGCAGTGCCAACGGAGGTATGGGGACCCAGTACTTC,CASSANGGMGTQYF